The 32 T cell receptor beta chains below come from one sample, sequenced in a study of shared clonotypes between healthy human individuals. Some clones are missing from TCRdb's copy, which holds only in-frame ones; the method was immunoSEQ multiplex PCR. The sample lists some 470,000 clones; less than 80% were seen once. Sequenced material: PBMCs. These receptors originate from a woman in her thirties or forties in good health. Some clones in this sample may be carry-over from other donors' samples.

The V and J genes are TRBV11-3 and TRBJ2-1; unclear D gene. The V end was cut by 5 bases, the J end by 5 bases, with 7 bases between. Germline CDR1 and CDR2: SGHNT and YENEEA. The CDR3 is made up of 12 amino acids. CDR3 residues: CASSLRNNEQFF. In DNA form, the CDR3 reads TGTGCCAGCAGCCTCCGGAACAATGAGCAGTTCTTC.

The chain carries TRBV30 and TRBJ2-5; 9 bases fit TRBD2. This CDR3 is 14 amino acids long. The ends lost 2 bases at V and 5 bases at J; junction bases unmatched: 6. Per the germline V gene, CDR1 is GTSNPN and CDR2 is SVGIG (reference sequence). The CDR3 region is CAWSTGLAWETQYF. CDR3 coding DNA: TGTGCCTGGAGTACGGGACTAGCATGGGAGACCCAGTACTTC.

The chain recombines TRBV28 with TRBJ2-2; possibly TRBD1 for D (6 bases). Trimming shortened V by 9 bases and J by 8 bases, and 19 bases separated the two germline ends. The CDR3 is 14 amino acids. Germline assignment: CDR1 MDHEN and CDR2 SYDVKM. As DNA, the CDR3 is TGTGCCAGGGATTCGGGACAAATCATGGGGGAGCTGTTTTTT. Its protein product is CARDSGQIMGELFF. Supplemented by reference TRBV28 and TRBJ2-2, the full variable domain reads DVKVTQSSRYLVKRTGEKVFLECVQDMDHENMFWYRQDPGLGLRLIYFSYDVKMKEKGDIPEGYSVSREKKERFSLILESASTNQTSMYLCARDSGQIMGELFFGEGSRLTVL.

Concerning this clone itself: A far larger clone is off by one base, so a read error is likely. In this CDR3 the conserved last residue, phenylalanine or tryptophan, is missing, so a read error is likely. As DNA, the CDR3 is TGTGCCACCAGCAGAGGGCTCTACACCTCGGCATTTGCCGAGCAGTACCTC. The encoded protein is CATSRGLYTSAFAEQYL. The chain couples TRBV15 to TRBJ2-7; D uncertain. This CDR3 has 17 amino acids. Germline-derived CDR1 and CDR2 are LNHNV and YYDKDF (reference sequence). V lost 1 base and J lost 6, with 22 bases in between.

This chain uses TRBV28 with TRBJ2-7; TRBD2 aligns across 7 bases. The J segment lost 6 bases and the V segment lost 2 bases, leaving 10 bases of the junction unmatched. Per germline, CDR1 MDHEN and CDR2 SYDVKM. The CDR3 has 15 residues. CDR3 sequence: CASSLGGGMAAEQYF. Here the CDR3 DNA reads TGTGCCAGCAGTTTAGGGGGGGGAATGGCAGCCGAGCAGTACTTC. Full variable domain (missing parts from reference TRBV28 and TRBJ2-7): DVKVTQSSRYLVKRTGEKVFLECVQDMDHENMFWYRQDPGLGLRLIYFSYDVKMKEKGDIPEGYSVSREKKERFSLILESASTNQTSMYLCASSLGGGMAAEQYFGPGTRLTVT.

The chain has TRBV19 and TRBJ2-7, with a possible D match to TRBD2 (5 bases). This CDR3 region has 13 residues. Germline CDR1 is LNHDA and CDR2 is SQIVND (reference sequence). The V and J ends lost 3 bases and 3 bases respectively, with 9 bases between them. The chain's CDR3 is CASSIQADYEQYF. Here the CDR3 DNA reads TGTGCCAGTAGTATCCAAGCGGACTACGAGCAGTACTTC.

This clone is a singleton in its sample. Given a far larger clone just one base away, this is likely a sequencing read error. Other DNA sequences in the same sample also yield this CDR3. V gene TRBV7-9 combines with J gene TRBJ1-1; no firm D call. The CDR3 covers 13 residues. CDR1 is SEHNR, CDR2 FQNEAQ, per germline (reference sequence). The DNA of the CDR3 is TGTGCCAGCAGCTTAGACATGAACACTGAGGCTTTCTTT. The encoded protein is CASSLDMNTEAFF.

This clone was observed a few times. The chain employs TRBV11-1 and TRBJ2-1; possible D gene TRBD1, 6 bases. Trimming cost V 2 bases and J 5 bases, with 25 bases left between them. The V gene's germline CDR1 is SGHAT and CDR2 FQDESV (reference sequence). The CDR3 totals 19 residues. CDR3 in DNA: TGTGCCAGCAGCTTATTCCCACCGAGGTCAGGGGCGTTCCACAATGAGCAGTTCTTC. This translates into CASSLFPPRSGAFHNEQFF.

The chain recombines TRBV27 with TRBJ2-1, with D perhaps matching TRBD1 (5 bases). Trimming took 3 bases from V and 7 from J, leaving 16 bases between them. The CDR3 is 15 amino acids. CDR1 is MNHEY and CDR2 is SMNVEV in the germline V gene (reference sequence). DNA of the CDR3: TGTGCCAGCAGTTTCCGGAAGGGGATTTGGAATGAGCAGTTCTTC. Amino acids: CASSFRKGIWNEQFF.

The rearrangement links TRBV10-3 to TRBJ2-3, with TRBD1 as a possible D gene (5 bases). The CDR3 is 13 residues long. Germline V lookup: CDR1 ENHRY, CDR2 SYGVKD. V gave up 4 bases and J gave up 2 bases, with 7 bases separating them. The CDR3 DNA is TGTGCCATCAGTGGACAGCACACAGATACGCAGTATTTT. Translating gives CAISGQHTDTQYF.

This chain joins TRBV27 and TRBJ2-7; 10 bases are a match to TRBD1. The trim removed 4 bases at V and 4 bases at J, leaving 4 bases unmatched. The CDR3 is 14 amino acids. Germline values: CDR1 MNHEY, CDR2 SMNVEV (reference sequence). As DNA, the CDR3 is TGTGCCAGCAGTTCCGACAGGGGGCCATACGAGCAGTACTTC. This sequence encodes CASSSDRGPYEQYF.

The chain joins TRBV7-3 to TRBJ1-1, with D maybe TRBD1 (6 bases). The germline V gene encodes CDR1 SGHTA and CDR2 FQGTGA. The V gene lost 1 base and the J gene lost 1 base, with 10 bases spanning the gap. The CDR3 spans 15 residues. CDR3 DNA: TGTGCCAGCAGCTTAATGGGCAGGGGGAACACTGAAGCTTTCTTT. It translates to CASSLMGRGNTEAFF.

This clone occurred once. The rearrangement links TRBV28 to TRBJ2-5, with D unresolved. V was pared by 5 bases and J by 5 bases, with 9 bases between. The CDR3 spans 12 residues. The germline CDR1 and CDR2 sequences are MDHEN and SYDVKM. The CDR3 sequence: CASSLGWETQYF. The DNA for the CDR3 is TGTGCCAGCAGTCTGGGGTGGGAGACCCAGTACTTC.

CDR3 protein: CASSFVARLDTGELFF. Here the CDR3 DNA reads TGTGCCAGCTCATTCGTCGCGCGTTTGGACACCGGGGAGCTGTTTTTT. The gene calls are TRBV18 and TRBJ2-2; D is ambiguous. The V end was cut by 5 bases, the J end by 3 bases, with 16 bases between. Germline V gives CDR1 KGHSH, CDR2 LQKENI. The CDR3 is 16 amino acids.

The rearrangement uses TRBV27 and TRBJ1-4; 11 bases fit TRBD1. V trimming: 6 bases; J trimming: 8 bases; junction bases outside the gene matches: 8. Germline V gives CDR1 MNHEY, CDR2 SMNVEV (reference sequence). CDR3 size: 15 residues. The CDR3 sequence: CASSLRGTGGEKLFF. CDR3 coding DNA: TGTGCCAGCAGCCTACGGGGGACAGGGGGGGAAAAACTGTTTTTT.

V is TRBV6-5 and J is TRBJ2-7, with 7 bases that match TRBD2. From germline, CDR1 is MNHEY and CDR2 SVGAGI. The CDR3 extends over 15 amino acids. V was clipped by 2 bases and J by 1 base; unmatched bases: 5. The CDR3 loop is CASSYRLAVSYEQYF. CDR3 bases: TGTGCCAGCAGTTACCGACTAGCCGTATCCTACGAGCAGTACTTC.

This clone was observed at least ten times. This chain connects TRBV27 to TRBJ2-1; 8 positions match TRBD2. The CDR3 extends over 16 amino acids. Trimming cost V 5 bases and J 3 bases; bases outside gene matches: 9. Germline lookup yields CDR1 MNHEY and CDR2 SMNVEV (reference sequence). The CDR3 region has the DNA TGTGCCAGCAGTCTCCAACCCCTAGCGGGCTACAATGAGCAGTTCTTC. This encodes CASSLQPLAGYNEQFF.

This clone was recorded a few times. J is TRBJ1-2 and V is TRBV30; D is unresolved. The CDR3 loop spans 12 amino acids. Per germline, CDR1 GTSNPN and CDR2 SVGIG (reference sequence). The V end was cut by 3 bases, the J end by 2 bases, with 7 bases between. The CDR3 sequence: CAWSAHNYGYTF. The CDR3 coding sequence is TGTGCCTGGAGCGCACACAACTATGGCTACACCTTC.

This clone was found once. The same CDR3 can be traced to other DNA sequences in this sample. The rearrangement uses TRBV7-2 and TRBJ2-3; D remains ambiguous. With 1 base removed from V and 2 bases from J, the gap between germline ends came to 10 bases. The CDR3 runs 15 residues. Germline V gene sequence: CDR1 SGHTA, CDR2 FQGNSA. The CDR3 region has the DNA TGTGCCAGCAGCTTAGAGGGCAGTTCCACAGATACGCAGTATTTT. Its protein is CASSLEGSSTDTQYF.

This chain connects TRBV19 to TRBJ2-7; no definite D call. V lost 4 bases and J 5 bases, leaving 12 bases between the germline ends. Germline V CDR1 and CDR2: LNHDA, SQIVND (reference sequence). This CDR3 contains 13 residues. The CDR3 loop is CASSTPLSDEQYF. The CDR3 DNA sequence: TGTGCCAGTAGTACCCCCCTGAGCGACGAGCAGTACTTC.

This clone appeared a single time. This may come from a read error, since a much larger clone is one base off. The chain is built from TRBV5-1 and TRBJ2-1; 12 bases fit TRBD2. This CDR3 spans 14 amino acids. The germline V gene has CDR1 SGHRS and CDR2 YFSETQ. V was pared by 3 bases and J by 8 bases, with 3 bases of the junction left unmatched. The CDR3 reads CASSSTSGSHEQFF. The DNA of the CDR3 is TGCGCCAGCAGCTCGACTAGCGGGAGCCATGAGCAGTTCTTC.

CDR3 nucleotide sequence: TGTGCCAGCAGCTTAATGGACACCCAAGAGACCCAGTACTTC. Protein: CASSLMDTQETQYF. The J gene is TRBJ2-5, the V gene TRBV7-2; D may be TRBD1 (5 bases). The CDR3 has 14 amino acids. In germline, CDR1 is SGHTA, CDR2 FQGNSA. V lost 2 bases to trimming and J lost 1 base, with 8 bases between them.

Concerning this clone itself: One end of the junction does not line up with germline, which may come from a read error. This sequence joins TRBV6-6 and TRBJ2-2, with D tentatively TRBD2 (6 bases). From germline, CDR1 is MNHNY and CDR2 SVGAGI (reference sequence). This CDR3 has 14 residues. CDR3 amino acids: CASRSGTDTGGLFF. For the CDR3, the DNA is TGTGCCAGCAGGTCGGGGACGGACACCGGGGGGCTGTTTTTT.

The CDR3: CATFISPFLNTEAFF. The CDR3 DNA reads TGTGCCACCTTCATAAGTCCTTTTTTGAACACTGAAGCTTTCTTT. V and J are TRBV19 and TRBJ1-1, with unresolved D. The CDR3 sequence is 15 residues long. Germline assignment: CDR1 LNHDA and CDR2 SQIVND (reference sequence). Trimming took off 10 bases at V and 0 bases at J, with 18 bases between the two ends. Full variable domain (outside the CDR3, taken from reference TRBV19 and TRBJ1-1): DGGITQSPKYLFRKEGQNVTLSCEQNLNHDAMYWYRQDPGQGLRLIYYSQIVNDFQKGDIAEGYSVSREKKESFPLTVTSAQKNPTAFYLCATFISPFLNTEAFFGQGTRLTVV.

The V gene is TRBV7-2, the J gene TRBJ2-5; D unclear. The V end lost 5 bases, the J end lost 1 base, and 8 bases lay between the germline ends. Germline V gives CDR1 SGHTA, CDR2 FQGNSA. The CDR3 is made up of 13 amino acids. The CDR3 region has the DNA TGTGCCAGCAGCGAACGAATCCAAGAGACCCAGTACTTC. Translated, it gives CASSERIQETQYF.

The J gene is TRBJ2-1, the V gene TRBV5-1; D is possibly TRBD2 (5 bases). CDR3 length: 15 residues. The germline V gene has CDR1 SGHRS and CDR2 YFSETQ. V lost 0 bases to trimming and J lost 5 bases, with 12 bases between them. The DNA of the CDR3 is TGCGCCAGCAGCTTGGAGGATAGCGAAGACAATGAGCAGTTCTTC. It specifies CASSLEDSEDNEQFF.

The chain couples TRBV2 to TRBJ1-2; maybe TRBD1 (5 bases). Germline V gene data show CDR1 as SNHLY and CDR2 as FYNNEI. The CDR3 is 15 residues long. The ends were cut back, 6 bases at V and 5 bases at J, with 19 bases in the middle. The CDR3 region has the DNA TGTGCCAGCAGCCAGGGACGGCGTTCCCCTTATGGCTACACCTTC. Translated: CASSQGRRSPYGYTF. The whole variable domain, remainder taken from reference TRBV2 and TRBJ1-2, is EPEVTQTPSHQVTQMGQEVILRCVPISNHLYFYWYRQILGQKVEFLVSFYNNEISEKSEIFDDQFSVERPDGSNFTLKIRSTKLEDSAMYFCASSQGRRSPYGYTFGSGTRLTVV.

The chain employs TRBV5-6 and TRBJ2-2, with 12 bases that match TRBD1. CDR1 and CDR2 from the germline V gene are SGHDT and YYEEEE. CDR3 length: 18 residues. V lost 0 bases and J lost 0; bases outside the gene matches: 3. The CDR3, as DNA: TGTGCCAGCAGCTTGGGGGACAGGGGGCACGCGAACACCGGGGAGCTGTTTTTT. Its protein product is CASSLGDRGHANTGELFF.

The chain has TRBV19 and TRBJ2-7; tentatively, D is TRBD1 or TRBD2 (5 bases each). The CDR3 has 14 residues. The V gene's germline CDR1 is LNHDA and CDR2 SQIVND (reference sequence). The V gene lost 4 bases and the J gene lost 0 bases, with 10 bases spanning the gap. In DNA, the CDR3 is TGTGCCAGTAGTAGGGGACGGAACTCCTACGAGCAGTACTTC. It translates to CASSRGRNSYEQYF.

V gene TRBV2 combines with J gene TRBJ2-1; TRBD1 aligns across 10 bases. Germline V gives CDR1 SNHLY, CDR2 FYNNEI. The V and J ends lost 6 bases and 5 bases, in that order; junction bases with no gene match: 1. This CDR3 spans 13 amino acids. CDR3 sequence: CASRTGGHNEQFF. Written as DNA, the CDR3 is TGTGCCAGCAGGACAGGGGGCCACAATGAGCAGTTCTTC.

The chain couples TRBV5-1 to TRBJ2-5; D ambiguous. CDR3 length equals 15 residues. The germline CDR1 and CDR2 sequences are SGHRS and YFSETQ. Trimming removed 4 bases at V and 1 base at J, with 14 bases between. CDR3 residues: CASSPARAGQETQYF. CDR3 DNA: TGCGCCAGCAGCCCGGCCCGGGCAGGCCAAGAGACCCAGTACTTC.

This clone was detected ten times or more. The V call is TRBV10-3, the J call TRBJ2-3, with D tentatively TRBD2 (5 bases). Germline CDR1 is ENHRY and CDR2 is SYGVKD. The CDR3 consists of 14 residues. V was shortened by 4 bases and J by 2 bases, with 10 bases between the two germline ends. The CDR3: CAISARESTDTQYF. The CDR3 DNA reads as TGTGCCATCAGTGCTCGGGAATCCACAGATACGCAGTATTTT.